These 20 T cell receptor beta chains came from one sample sequenced in a study of identical twins. From the 5' RACE reads, TCRdb called clonotypes with MiXCR, one entry per CDR3 protein. This sample has just under 550,000 distinct CDR3 sequences, with 13% to 15% found just once. Separately, the same data were catalogued under a study of yellow fever vaccine responses in identical twins.

Source material: CD4+ T cells sorted from blood. The receptors originated from a young woman in good health.

The chain is built from TRBV20-1 and TRBJ2-7; TRBD2 matches 9 bases. Germline V gives CDR1 DFQATT, CDR2 SNEGSKA (reference sequence). The V and J ends lost 1 base and 1 base, in that order; junction bases with no gene match: 8. The CDR3 covers 16 residues. The CDR3 is CSARVATSGPSYEQYF. CDR3 DNA: TGCAGTGCTAGAGTCGCCACTAGCGGGCCTTCCTACGAGCAGTACTTC.

V gene TRBV20-1 combines with J gene TRBJ2-5, with 9 bases aligning to TRBD2. From germline, CDR1 is DFQATT and CDR2 SNEGSKA (reference sequence). The CDR3 is made up of 16 amino acids. The ends lost 2 bases at V and 4 bases at J; junction bases unmatched: 11. CDR3 nucleotide sequence: TGCAGTGCTAGATCCATAGCGGGAGAGGGGCGAGAGACCCAGTACTTC. Its protein is CSARSIAGEGRETQYF.

This clonotype has a handful of counts. The chain combines TRBV5-1 with TRBJ1-5, with 7 bases aligning to TRBD1. Germline assignment: CDR1 SGHRS and CDR2 YFSETQ. The length of the CDR3 is 15 residues. V was pared by 0 bases and J by 7 bases, with 7 bases of the junction left unmatched. Here the CDR3 DNA reads TGCGCCAGCAGCTTGGACCAGGGAGGGGGCCAGCCCCAGCATTTT. Its protein product is CASSLDQGGGQPQHF.

This clonotype was seen a handful of times. The rearrangement uses TRBV4-1 and TRBJ1-1; D gene uncertain. V was pared by 1 base and J by 1 base, with 7 bases between. Looked up from germline, CDR1 is MGHRA and CDR2 is YSYEKL. The CDR3 is 14 amino acids. The CDR3 is CASSQGERNTEAFF. CDR3 DNA: TGCGCCAGCAGCCAAGGTGAGAGGAACACTGAAGCTTTCTTT.

Ten or more counts support this clonotype. CDR3 loop: CASSLLPSGGGTDTQYF. Written as DNA, the CDR3 is TGCGCCAGCAGCTTGCTCCCTAGTGGGGGAGGCACAGATACGCAGTATTTT. J is TRBJ2-3 and V is TRBV5-1; D possibly uses TRBD1 or TRBD2 (5 bases each). The CDR3 has 17 amino acids. The ends were cut back, 1 base at V and 1 base at J, with 16 bases in the middle. Germline V gene data show CDR1 as SGHRS and CDR2 as YFSETQ.

In its sample, this clonotype was seen a few times. The chain uses TRBV20-1 and TRBJ1-1; D is ambiguous. Germline V CDR1 and CDR2: DFQATT, SNEGSKA (reference sequence). Trimming shortened V by 0 bases and J by 4 bases, and 15 bases separated the two germline ends. The CDR3 contains 15 residues. DNA of the CDR3: TGCAGTGCTAGAGATTACAGACACGTTGGCACTGAAGCTTTCTTT. The encoded protein is CSARDYRHVGTEAFF.

The gene calls are TRBV27 and TRBJ2-7, with 10 nucleotides matching TRBD2. Germline V CDR1 and CDR2: MNHEY, SMNVEV (reference sequence). The CDR3 runs 14 residues. V dropped 6 bases and J dropped 6; count of bases not matched to a gene: 8. The DNA of the CDR3 is TGTGCCAGCAGCCCCCGGGTAGCGGGAGGCGAGCAGTACTTC. Protein: CASSPRVAGGEQYF.

This clonotype was recorded a few times. The rearrangement links TRBV6-2 or TRBV6-3 to TRBJ2-1; TRBD2 matches at 11 bases. Germline V lookup: CDR1 MNHEY, CDR2 SVGEGT. The CDR3 sequence is 20 residues long. Unmatched junction bases numbered 20, after V lost 6 bases and J lost 4 bases. Here the CDR3 reads CASRPYLPGLADNLYNEQFF. CDR3 bases: TGTGCCAGCAGACCTTATCTCCCGGGACTAGCGGACAATTTATACAATGAGCAGTTCTTC.

The V call is TRBV6-6, the J call TRBJ2-7; D remains unclear. The CDR3 spans 10 residues. CDR1 MNHNY and CDR2 SVGAGI come from the germline V gene (reference sequence). V was shortened by 8 bases and J by 5 bases, with 7 bases between the two germline ends. CDR3 bases: TGTGCCAGCCGTAGTGACGAGCAGTACGTC. Translating gives CASRSDEQYV.

The V gene is TRBV2, the J gene TRBJ2-1; TRBD1 agrees at 8 bases. CDR1 is SNHLY and CDR2 is FYNNEI in the germline V gene. With V trimmed by 2 bases and J by 5 bases, 8 bases remained unmatched. The CDR3 has 16 amino acids. The CDR3 protein is CASSELGRGQNNEQFF. CDR3 DNA: TGTGCCAGCAGTGAACTCGGCAGGGGGCAAAACAATGAGCAGTTCTTC.

V and J are TRBV5-1 and TRBJ2-1; unclear D gene. There are 15 residues in the CDR3. Per the germline V gene, CDR1 is SGHRS and CDR2 is YFSETQ. V lost 2 bases and J lost 8, with 17 bases in between. CDR3 sequence (DNA): TGCGCCAGCAGCTTTTTAGGATTTCCCCAGGATGAGCAGTTCTTC. Translation gives CASSFLGFPQDEQFF.

The table lists this clonotype with many counts. The genes are TRBV11-3 and TRBJ2-1; D not resolved. This CDR3 is 15 amino acids long. V was trimmed by 1 base and J by 8 bases, leaving 15 bases between them. In germline, CDR1 is SGHNT, CDR2 YENEEA. CDR3 sequence reads: CASSLGRSHRDEQFF. The CDR3 coding sequence is TGTGCCAGCAGCTTAGGTCGGTCCCACCGCGATGAGCAGTTCTTC.

This chain joins TRBV20-1 and TRBJ1-6, with D tentatively TRBD1 (5 bases). Looked up from germline, CDR1 is DFQATT and CDR2 is SNEGSKA (reference sequence). The germline V and J ends were trimmed by 7 bases and 7 bases, with 23 bases remaining between them. The CDR3 runs 16 residues. The CDR3 loop is CSVTVRQKPKNSPLHF. The CDR3 region has the DNA TGCAGTGTTACAGTTCGACAGAAACCCAAAAATTCACCCCTCCACTTT.

The chain combines TRBV20-1 with TRBJ2-1; TRBD2 aligns across 7 bases. The CDR3 sequence is 16 residues long. Germline loops: CDR1 DFQATT, CDR2 SNEGSKA (reference sequence). Trimming cost V 1 base and J 0 bases; bases outside gene matches: 6. CDR3 in DNA: TGCAGTGCTAGAGGTTTGGGCGGGAGCTCCTACAATGAGCAGTTCTTC. Residues: CSARGLGGSSYNEQFF.

The CDR3 spells CASNLDSNQPQHF. In DNA, the CDR3 is TGTGCCAGCAACCTGGACAGCAATCAGCCCCAGCATTTT. The gene calls are TRBV6-1 and TRBJ1-5, with no clear D. Germline loops: CDR1 MNHNS, CDR2 SASEGT. The CDR3 spans 13 residues. V was clipped by 7 bases and J by 1 base, with 8 bases between them.

This clonotype was seen a handful of times. This chain joins TRBV25-1 and TRBJ2-3, with D uncertain. Germline V gene sequence: CDR1 MGHDK, CDR2 SYGVNS. The CDR3 extends over 14 amino acids. The V end lost 4 bases, the J end lost 5 bases, and 13 bases lay between the germline ends. CDR3: CASSGYAWGDTQYF. The CDR3, as DNA: TGTGCCAGCAGTGGATATGCGTGGGGAGATACGCAGTATTTT.

This clonotype has a handful of counts. The CDR3 region is CASSPTGVYNEQFF. CDR3 DNA sequence: TGTGCCAGCAGCCCGACGGGTGTTTACAATGAGCAGTTCTTC. The V gene is TRBV14, the J gene TRBJ2-1; D remains unclear. Trimming stripped 4 bases from V and 4 bases from J, with 11 bases between. Germline V gene data show CDR1 as SGHDN and CDR2 as FVKESK. The CDR3 totals 14 residues.

This clonotype appeared a few times. V and J are TRBV10-3 and TRBJ2-7, with 7 bases lining up with TRBD2. The CDR3 consists of 11 residues. Germline V gene data show CDR1 as ENHRY and CDR2 as SYGVKD. V lost 7 bases and J lost 5; bases outside the gene matches: 2. The CDR3 is CAINRGDEQYF. As DNA, the CDR3 is TGTGCCATCAACCGGGGGGACGAGCAGTACTTC.

V is TRBV6-2 or TRBV6-3 and J is TRBJ2-3, with TRBD2 identical over 11 bases. V gave up 8 bases and J gave up 6 bases; unmatched junction bases: 13. Germline lookup yields CDR1 MNHEY and CDR2 SVGEGT. The CDR3 sequence is 16 residues long. The DNA for the CDR3 is TGTGCCAGCGCAGCAGGGACTAGCGGTTTTATGGATACGCAGTATTTT. Encoded protein: CASAAGTSGFMDTQYF.

The rearrangement links TRBV19 to TRBJ1-5; 7 bases agree with TRBD1. The length of the CDR3 is 13 residues. Germline-derived CDR1 and CDR2 are LNHDA and SQIVND (reference sequence). With V trimmed by 8 bases and J by 3 bases, 4 bases remained unmatched. CDR3 nucleotide sequence: TGTGCCAGTCGGACAGGCCCCAATCAGCCCCAGCATTTT. This codes for CASRTGPNQPQHF.